The next 13 T cell receptor beta chains were all read from a single sample in a study of T cell responses to AZD1222 COVID-19 vaccine. The assay was immunoSEQ multiplex PCR, and TCRdb's table has in-frame clones only and misses some. The sample carries 130,000 to 150,000 clones, 90% to 95% recorded once. The specimen comprised peripheral blood, sampled on day 0 of AZD1222 vaccination. The receptor set was obtained from an adult in good health.

The CDR3 coding sequence is TGTGCCTACTCTCGCCCACTAGCGGCGGCCTACGAGCAGTACTTC. Translating gives CAYSRPLAAAYEQYF. The rearrangement links TRBV30 to TRBJ2-7; TRBD2 matches 8 bases. This CDR3 comprises 15 residues. The V segment lost 7 bases and the J segment 2 bases; nucleotides outside the gene matches: 13. Germline-derived CDR1 and CDR2 are GTSNPN and SVGIG (reference sequence).

In this sample, this clone turned up once. This rearrangement joins TRBV9 to TRBJ1-2; D ambiguous. The CDR3 loop spans 15 amino acids. Germline CDR1 reads SGDLS; CDR2 reads YYNGEE. Trimming took 0 bases from V and 2 from J, leaving 11 bases between them. The CDR3 region has the DNA TGTGCCAGCAGCGTAGGTGGCAGCTCGAACTATGGCTACACCTTC. Amino acid sequence: CASSVGGSSNYGYTF.

This clone was recorded only once. The V and J genes are TRBV5-4 and TRBJ1-1; D call uncertain. The V gene lost 5 bases and the J gene lost 0 bases, with 8 bases spanning the gap. CDR1 is SGHNT and CDR2 is YYREEE in the germline V gene (reference sequence). The CDR3 contains 13 residues. The CDR3 region has the DNA TGTGCCAGCAGTTTCGAGTTGAACACTGAAGCTTTCTTT. Protein sequence: CASSFELNTEAFF.

This chain links TRBV11-3 with TRBJ2-3, with a possible D match to TRBD2 (6 bases). CDR1 is SGHNT, CDR2 YENEEA, per germline. V was clipped by 6 bases and J by 5 bases, with 12 bases between them. The CDR3 covers 13 residues. CDR3 sequence (DNA): TGTGCCAGCAGTCTAGGGAGGTTAGATACGCAGTATTTT. Protein: CASSLGRLDTQYF.

CDR3 nucleotides: TGTGCCAGCAGCTTATACGGGACAACGAACACTGAAGCTTTCTTT. It codes for CASSLYGTTNTEAFF. The V gene is TRBV7-3, the J gene TRBJ1-1; possible D gene TRBD1, 6 bases. CDR1 is SGHTA and CDR2 is FQGTGA in the germline V gene. The CDR3 is 15 amino acids. V was clipped by 2 bases and J by 1 base, with 11 bases between them.

This clone has more than one count but fewer than ten. The rearrangement links TRBV6-2 or TRBV6-3 to TRBJ2-5; D might be TRBD1 (6 bases). This CDR3 region has 15 residues. CDR1 and CDR2 (germline): MNHEY, SVGEGT. V shed 6 bases and J shed 2 bases, with 16 bases lying between them. In DNA, the CDR3 is TGTGCCAGCAGCCTCCGGCCAGGGGCGCAAGAGACCCAGTACTTC. Protein sequence: CASSLRPGAQETQYF.

The rearrangement uses TRBV19 and TRBJ2-7, with 8 bases that match TRBD2. Losses at the gene ends were 5 bases for V and 4 bases for J; bases not matched to a gene: 7. CDR1 and CDR2 (germline): LNHDA, SQIVND (reference sequence). This CDR3 is built from 14 residues. The CDR3 coding sequence is TGTGCCAGTAGTTCCCATAGCGGGGCATACGAGCAGTACTTC. Its translation is CASSSHSGAYEQYF.

V is TRBV6-2 or TRBV6-3 and J is TRBJ2-7; 7 nucleotides align to TRBD1. The V gene end was trimmed by 6 bases and the J gene end by 3 bases; junction bases not matched to a gene: 5. Germline-derived CDR1 and CDR2 are MNHEY and SVGEGT. The CDR3 spans 13 residues. Here the CDR3 reads CASSPRDSYEQYF. The CDR3 region has the DNA TGTGCCAGCAGCCCCCGGGACAGCTACGAGCAGTACTTC.

The rearrangement links TRBV7-2 to TRBJ1-1; TRBD1 might be the D (5 bases). V lost 4 bases to trimming and J lost 2 bases, with 14 bases between them. Germline assignment: CDR1 SGHTA and CDR2 FQGNSA. The CDR3 spans 15 residues. This chain's CDR3 is CASSSTRDSNTEAFF. Here the CDR3 DNA reads TGTGCCAGCAGCTCTACGAGGGACTCTAACACTGAAGCTTTCTTT. The full variable domain, in which reference TRBV7-2 and TRBJ1-1 provide the parts outside the CDR3, is GAGVSQSPSNKVTEKGKDVELRCDPISGHTALYWYRQSLGQGLEFLIYFQGNSAPDKSGLPSDRFSAERTGGSVSTLTIQRTQQEDSAVYLCASSSTRDSNTEAFFGQGTRLTVV.

The V gene is TRBV9, the J gene TRBJ1-3, with D tentatively TRBD1 (6 bases). V dropped 6 bases and J dropped 4 bases, with 14 bases sitting between them. CDR3 length: 14 amino acids. The germline CDR1 and CDR2 sequences are SGDLS and YYNGEE. The CDR3 DNA reads TGTGCCAGCACCCAACAGGGTTACGGAAACACCATATATTTT. Encoded protein: CASTQQGYGNTIYF.

The CDR3 DNA reads TGTGCCAGCAAAGACGGGGGTGGCCTGGGGGAGCAGTTCTTC. Protein product: CASKDGGGLGEQFF. The chain couples TRBV6-4 to TRBJ2-1; the D gene is possibly TRBD2 (6 bases). Trimming removed 7 bases at V and 10 bases at J, with 20 bases between. The CDR3 consists of 14 residues. Per germline, CDR1 MRHNA and CDR2 SNTAGT.

This clone was counted only a few times. The V and J genes are TRBV5-6 and TRBJ1-3, with TRBD1 identical over 10 bases. Germline V gene data show CDR1 as SGHDT and CDR2 as YYEEEE. The CDR3 extends over 19 amino acids. The ends lost 2 bases at V and 1 base at J; junction bases unmatched: 12. CDR3 coding DNA: TGTGCCAGCAGCTTCGAGGTTCGGGACAGGGGATTGTCTGGAAACACCATATATTTT. Its translation: CASSFEVRDRGLSGNTIYF.

The genes are TRBV7-9 and TRBJ1-2; possibly TRBD1 for D (6 bases). Deletions cut 1 base from V and 2 bases from J, with 20 bases between. The germline V gene has CDR1 SEHNR and CDR2 FQNEAQ (reference sequence). The CDR3 spans 18 residues. The chain's CDR3 is CASSLGNVAGERNYGYTF. In DNA form, the CDR3 reads TGTGCCAGCAGCTTAGGAAATGTGGCAGGGGAACGCAACTATGGCTACACCTTC.